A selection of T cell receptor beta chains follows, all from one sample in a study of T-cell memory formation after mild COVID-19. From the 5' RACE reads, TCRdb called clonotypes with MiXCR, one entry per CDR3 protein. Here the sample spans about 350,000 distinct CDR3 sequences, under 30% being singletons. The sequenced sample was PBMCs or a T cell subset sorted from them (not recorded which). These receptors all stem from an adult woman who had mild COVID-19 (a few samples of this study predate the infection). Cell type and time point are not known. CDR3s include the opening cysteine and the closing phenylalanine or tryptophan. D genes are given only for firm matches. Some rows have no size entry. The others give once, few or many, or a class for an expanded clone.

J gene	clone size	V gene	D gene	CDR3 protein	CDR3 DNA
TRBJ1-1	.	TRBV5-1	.	CASSLSTGSAEAFF	TGCGCCAGCAGCTTGAGCACAGGGAGCGCTGAAGCTTTCTTT
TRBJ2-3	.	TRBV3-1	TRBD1	CASDSGQGAAKDTQYF	TGTGCCAGCGACTCGGGACAGGGGGCAGCGAAAGATACGCAGTATTTT
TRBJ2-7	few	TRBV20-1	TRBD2	CSARGGTRDPYEQYF	TGCAGTGCTAGAGGGGGGACTAGGGATCCCTACGAGCAGTACTTC
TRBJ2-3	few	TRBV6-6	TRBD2	CASSALPGGSGRTDTQYF	TGTGCCAGCAGTGCCCTACCGGGGGGGAGCGGGAGAACAGATACGCAGTATTTT
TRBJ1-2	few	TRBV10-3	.	CAINTGWGTYGYTF	TGTGCCATCAACACGGGATGGGGGACTTATGGCTACACCTTC
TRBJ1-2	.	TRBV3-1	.	CASSQDLPDLYGYTF	TGTGCCAGCAGCCAAGACCTTCCCGACCTCTATGGCTACACCTTC
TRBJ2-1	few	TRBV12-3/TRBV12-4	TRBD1	CASSRGQGARNEQFF	TGTGCCAGCAGCAGGGGACAGGGGGCGCGCAATGAGCAGTTCTTC
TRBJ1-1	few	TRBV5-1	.	CASSLARVAGTEAFF	TGCGCCAGCAGCTTGGCTCGGGTTGCGGGCACTGAAGCTTTCTTT
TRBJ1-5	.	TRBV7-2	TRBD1	CASRAGQGHNQPQHF	TGTGCCAGCAGGGCGGGACAGGGGCACAATCAGCCCCAGCATTTT
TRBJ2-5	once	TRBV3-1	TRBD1	CASSHGTGPETQYF	TGTGCCAGCAGCCACGGGACAGGGCCAGAGACCCAGTACTTC
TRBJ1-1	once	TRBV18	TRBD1	CASSQGQVEAFF	TGTGCCAGCTCACAGGGACAGGTTGAAGCTTTCTTT
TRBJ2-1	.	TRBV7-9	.	CASSLARGAYNEQFF	TGTGCCAGCAGCTTAGCGCGGGGAGCCTACAATGAGCAGTTCTTC
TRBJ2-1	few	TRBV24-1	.	CATSDPSRGSFSYNEQFF	TGTGCCACCAGTGACCCGTCTCGAGGGAGCTTCTCCTACAATGAGCAGTTCTTC
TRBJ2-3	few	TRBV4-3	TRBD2	CASSQDNGAGAQYF	TGCGCCAGCAGCCAAGATAACGGAGCGGGGGCGCAGTATTTT
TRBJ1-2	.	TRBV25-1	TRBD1	CASEASGTGGYGYTF	TGTGCCAGCGAGGCATCCGGGACAGGGGGCTATGGCTACACCTTC
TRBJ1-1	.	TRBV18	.	CASSGDSVVSEAFF	TGTGCCAGCTCCGGGGATTCTGTGGTGTCTGAAGCTTTCTTT